This TCR beta chain was profiled in a study of T-cell reconstitution after alpha-beta-depleted transplantation in children. This clonotype has at least ten counts. What it binds is unknown. Broader study findings: One year after transplant, T-cell counts and diversity came mostly from newly produced T cells.

Per germline, CDR1 MNHEY and CDR2 SMNVEV (reference sequence). V was shortened by 5 bases and J by 2 bases, with 7 bases between the two germline ends. CDR3 size: 13 residues. Unique molecular identifiers were used to barcode this TCRbeta library. TCRdb re-called the PCR reads with MiXCR, one entry per CDR3 protein. The table has about 98,000 distinct CDR3 sequences, about 8% seen once. V usage is TRBV27 and J usage is TRBJ1-3; D unresolved. The source is a boy aged 2 to 9 with acute lymphoblastic leukemia, due to receive a stem cell transplant. Sequenced here: PBMCs, sampled before TCRalphabeta/CD19-depleted stem cell transplant. The CDR3 protein is CASSPRAGNTIYF. As DNA, the CDR3 is TGTGCCAGCAGTCCACGGGCTGGAAACACCATATATTTT.